This T cell receptor beta chain was recovered during a study of human T cells and chemical hapten exposure. The CDR3 totals 15 residues. Germline lookup yields CDR1 SNHLY and CDR2 FYNNEI. Germline trimming cut 7 bases from V and 4 bases from J; bases unmatched to any gene: 7. MiXCR, applied by TCRdb to the RACE reads, yields one record per CDR3 protein. The table includes about 270,000 distinct CDR3 sequences, around 7.3% detected once. Described time point: pre-sensitization, week 0. Noted treatment: therapeutic diphenylcyclopropenone sensitization with weekly scalp DPC. Before extraction, the whole blood was not fractionated, and total RNA was taken from it. This clonotype has a handful of counts.

The TCR comes from a man between 18 and 35 years old with alopecia areata. Some clones in this sample may be carry-over from other donors' samples. The material was whole blood, obtained in connection with sensitization to the hapten diphenylcyclopropenone (DPC). The chain recombines TRBV2 with TRBJ2-6; 7 bases are shared with TRBD1. CDR3 sequence reads: CASNLQGSGANVLTF. In nucleotides, the CDR3 is TGTGCCAGCAATTTACAGGGGTCCGGGGCCAACGTCCTGACTTTC. The full variable domain, rest sourced from reference TRBV2 and TRBJ2-6, is EPEVTQTPSHQVTQMGQEVILRCVPISNHLYFYWYRQILGQKVEFLVSFYNNEISEKSEIFDDQFSVERPDGSNFTLKIRSTKLEDSAMYFCASNLQGSGANVLTFGAGSRLTVL.